A selection of T cell receptor beta chains follows, all from one sample in a study of shared clonotypes between healthy human individuals. The method was immunoSEQ multiplex PCR; TCRdb's version includes in-frame clones alone and lacks a portion of them. The profile shows 740,000 or so clones, approximately 73% of them singletons. The specimen was memory CD4+ T cells sorted from blood. These TCRs come from a woman in her 30s in good health. Both conserved end residues are part of each CDR3. The order of the fields is D gene, J gene, clone size, V gene, CDR3 protein, CDR3 DNA. The D gene is left open where the match is weak. Only some rows state a clone size, as once, few, many or a class for expanded clones.

. TRBJ2-3 . TRBV28 CASGRGASGSKNTQYF TGTGCCAGCGGCCGGGGGGCTAGCGGCAGCAAAAATACGCAGTATTTT
. TRBJ1-2 . TRBV11-2 CASSSTGNRRYGYTF TGTGCCAGCAGCTCCACAGGGAATAGGCGATATGGCTACACCTTC
. TRBJ2-3 few TRBV18 CASSYRHTDTQYF TGTGCCAGCTCATATCGACACACAGATACGCAGTATTTT
TRBD1 TRBJ2-1 . TRBV11-2 CASSLGTGIREQFF TGTGCCAGCAGCTTAGGGACAGGGATTCGTGAGCAGTTCTTC
TRBD1 TRBJ1-2 . TRBV19 CASRTGNYGYTF TGTGCCAGTAGGACAGGGAACTATGGCTACACCTTC
. TRBJ1-2 . TRBV4-1 CASSLEGRAGYGYTF TGCGCCAGCAGCCTAGAAGGACGCGCGGGGTATGGCTACACCTTC
. TRBJ2-7 . TRBV10-2 CAVRRDSSYEQYF TGCGCGGTCAGGCGGGATAGCTCCTACGAGCAGTACTTC
. TRBJ1-1 . TRBV7-9 CASSSPSRLNTEAFF TGTGCCAGCAGCTCCCCCTCGCGCCTGAACACTGAAGCTTTCTTT
TRBD2 TRBJ2-5 few TRBV4-1 CASSQGPGGVETQYF TGCGCCAGCAGCCAAGGTCCCGGGGGGGTGGAGACCCAGTACTTC
. TRBJ1-2 . TRBV19 CASSIVADYGYTF TGTGCCAGTAGTATCGTGGCGGACTATGGCTACACCTTC
. TRBJ1-1 . TRBV11-2 CASSSVQFNAEAFF TGTGCCAGCAGCTCCGTCCAGTTTAACGCTGAAGCTTTCTTT
. TRBJ1-2 few TRBV5-4 CASFLVDRGQEGYTF TGTGCCAGTTTTCTTGTGGATCGAGGCCAGGAAGGCTACACCTTC
TRBD2 TRBJ2-7 . TRBV2 CASSEGLAGGSPYEQYF TGTGCCAGCAGTGAAGGACTAGCGGGAGGGTCGCCCTACGAGCAGTACTTC
. TRBJ2-7 . TRBV10-2 CASSDRYEQYF TGCGCCAGCAGTGACCGATACGAGCAGTACTTC
TRBD2 TRBJ2-4 once TRBV5-1 CASSGGTSGNIQYF TGCGCCAGCAGCGGCGGGACTAGCGGAAACATTCAGTACTTC
. TRBJ2-5 once TRBV7-4 CASSLDSRRETQYF TGTGCCAGCAGCTTAGACTCCAGGCGGGAGACCCAGTACTTC
TRBD2 TRBJ2-1 . TRBV28 CASSRAGGPVNEQFF TGTGCCAGCAGTCGAGCGGGAGGGCCAGTCAATGAGCAGTTCTTC
. TRBJ2-3 . TRBV29-1 CSVEDASGTDTQYF TGCAGCGTTGAAGACGCTAGCGGCACAGATACGCAGTATTTT
. TRBJ2-7 . TRBV7-9 CASSSRTRYEQYF TGTGCCAGCAGCTCCCGGACTCGCTACGAGCAGTACTTC
. TRBJ2-3 . TRBV6-6 CASSYHADTQYF TGTGCCAGCAGTTATCACGCAGATACGCAGTATTTT
. TRBJ2-1 once TRBV11-2 CASSLDMRNEQFF TGTGCCAGCAGCTTAGATATGAGGAATGAGCAGTTCTTC
. TRBJ2-3 . TRBV11-2 CASSTGRGRNTDTQYF TGTGCCAGCAGCACCGGGAGGGGGCGAAACACAGATACGCAGTATTTT
. TRBJ2-7 . TRBV7-9 CASSFDPLFYEQYF TGTGCCAGCAGCTTCGACCCGTTGTTCTACGAGCAGTACTTC
. TRBJ1-3 few TRBV19 CASSQPGISGNTIYF TGTGCCAGTAGTCAGCCAGGCATCTCTGGAAACACCATATATTTT
. TRBJ2-1 . TRBV20-1 CSARGGGFF TGCAGTGCTAGAGGTGGAGGGTTCTTC
. TRBJ2-7 few TRBV29-1 CSVLTAFGNEQYF TGCAGCGTTCTAACAGCTTTCGGTAACGAGCAGTACTTC
TRBD2 TRBJ2-3 once TRBV5-1 CASRKTSGSIDTQYF TGCGCCAGCAGAAAGACTAGCGGGAGTATAGATACGCAGTATTTT
. TRBJ2-5 . TRBV27 CASSLRLGVRDPQYF TGTGCCAGCAGTTTACGGTTGGGGGTACGGGATCCCCAGTACTTC
TRBD1 TRBJ2-7 . TRBV11-2 CASSSNYYRGAYEQYF TGTGCCAGCAGCTCAAACTACTACAGGGGCGCCTACGAGCAGTACTTC
. TRBJ2-3 . TRBV5-1 CASSFQGSASTDTQYF TGCGCCAGCAGCTTCCAGGGTAGCGCTAGCACAGATACGCAGTATTTT
. TRBJ2-5 many TRBV28 CASIYQAGETQYF TGTGCCAGTATTTACCAGGCGGGGGAGACCCAGTACTTC
. TRBJ1-1 . TRBV18 CASSPGGNTEAFF TGTGCCAGCTCACCAGGAGGGAACACTGAAGCTTTCTTT
. TRBJ1-5 . TRBV7-9 CASSSDVLTGQPQHF TGTGCCAGCAGCTCCGATGTTTTGACCGGGCAGCCCCAGCATTTT
TRBD2 TRBJ2-3 . TRBV6-1 CASSEVGGSSTDTQYF TGTGCCAGCAGTGAAGTAGGCGGGAGTAGCACAGATACGCAGTATTTT
. TRBJ1-1 . TRBV7-2 CASSPQVDTEAFF TGTGCCAGCAGCCCTCAGGTGGATACTGAAGCTTTCTTT
TRBD2 TRBJ2-1 . TRBV29-1 CSARPVASGRAEQFF TGCAGCGCCCGACCTGTGGCTAGCGGGAGGGCTGAGCAGTTCTTC
TRBD1 TRBJ2-5 . TRBV5-1 CASSRQGEYQETQYF TGCGCCAGCAGCCGCCAGGGGGAGTACCAAGAGACCCAGTACTTC
TRBD2 TRBJ2-2 . TRBV6-5 CASAKREVVGELFF TGTGCCAGCGCAAAGCGGGAGGTTGTCGGGGAGCTGTTTTTT
TRBD1 TRBJ2-3 . TRBV7-8 CASSLKTGFRDTQYF TGTGCCAGCAGCCTCAAGACAGGGTTCCGAGATACGCAGTATTTT
TRBD2 TRBJ2-7 . TRBV19 CASSISGPYEQYF TGTGCCAGTAGTATTAGCGGGCCCTACGAGCAGTACTTC
. TRBJ1-2 . TRBV7-9 CASTLEGRNYGYTF TGTGCCAGCACCCTAGAGGGGAGAAACTATGGCTACACCTTC
. TRBJ1-4 . TRBV6-4 CASSLGSGGREKLFF TGTGCCAGCAGTTTAGGGAGTGGAGGGCGGGAAAAACTGTTTTTT
. TRBJ1-2 . TRBV5-3 CARSSHRTTNGYTF TGTGCCAGAAGCTCCCACCGAACCACCAATGGCTACACCTTC
. TRBJ1-3 . TRBV2 CASSAIGSRTGNTIYF TGTGCCAGCAGTGCCATCGGGTCCCGGACTGGAAACACCATATATTTT
. TRBJ2-7 . TRBV30 CAWSDGKQYF TGTGCCTGGAGTGATGGGAAGCAGTACTTC
TRBD2 TRBJ2-5 . TRBV5-4 CASEREAEETQYF TGTGCCAGCGAGCGGGAGGCGGAGGAGACCCAGTACTTC
. TRBJ1-2 . TRBV11-2 CASSLSSYGYTF TGTGCCAGCAGCCTGAGTTCCTATGGCTACACCTTC
TRBD2 TRBJ2-1 . TRBV11-2 CASSLDGSGRILF TGTGCCAGCAGCTTAGATGGGAGCGGGAGAATCCTCTTC